These 25 T cell receptor beta chains share one sample of origin, sequenced in a study of tissue T cells after allogeneic stem cell transplantation. The data were produced by immunoSEQ multiplex PCR, yet TCRdb's version contains in-frame clones alone and is incomplete. Altogether 2,000 or so clones are present, around 75% being singletons, with the ten largest covering around 21%. The sample in question was tissue from the stomach, obtained at autopsy. The receptors derive from a female donor over 55 with lung cancer.

This clone was counted a few times. This chain joins TRBV4-1 and TRBJ1-6; 11 positions match TRBD1. Trimming cost V 4 bases and J 9 bases; bases outside gene matches: 8. Germline V gene lookup returns CDR1 MGHRA and CDR2 YSYEKL. This CDR3 is 16 amino acids long. The CDR3 region is CASSLGGQGGSSPLHF. The DNA of the CDR3 is TGCGCCAGCAGCCTCGGGGGACAGGGGGGAAGTTCACCCCTCCACTTT.

This rearrangement joins TRBV3-1 (or the pseudogene TRBV3-2) to TRBJ2-7; D gene unclear. Trimming took 1 base from V and 0 from J, leaving 7 bases between them. Germline V lookup: CDR1 LGHDT, CDR2 YNNKEL (reference sequence). This CDR3 comprises 14 residues. The CDR3 reads CASSQVWSSYEQYF. The CDR3 bases are TGTGCCAGCAGCCAAGTCTGGAGCTCCTACGAGCAGTACTTC.

The chain links TRBV6-6 to TRBJ2-4; TRBD1 might be the D (6 bases). Per the germline V gene, CDR1 is MNHNY and CDR2 is SVGAGI (reference sequence). The CDR3 is 15 amino acids. Trimming cost V 6 bases and J 0 bases, with 12 bases left between them. The CDR3 protein is CASRHEGVAKNIQYF. CDR3 bases: TGTGCCAGCAGACACGAGGGGGTAGCCAAAAACATTCAGTACTTC.

The V gene is TRBV30, the J gene TRBJ1-6; 7 nucleotides match TRBD1. The CDR3 runs 13 residues. CDR1 and CDR2 (germline): GTSNPN, SVGIG (reference sequence). J was trimmed by 1 base and V by 7 bases; bases with no gene match: 1. The CDR3 sequence is CASTGSYNSPLHF. CDR3 coding DNA: TGTGCCTCGACAGGGTCCTATAATTCACCCCTCCACTTT.

This chain joins TRBV7-2 and TRBJ2-1; 9 bases map to TRBD2. Germline lookup yields CDR1 SGHTA and CDR2 FQGNSA. The CDR3 has 16 amino acids. The J segment lost 9 bases and the V segment lost 5 bases, leaving 14 bases of the junction unmatched. The CDR3: CASSTGGLAGRREQFF. CDR3 bases: TGTGCCAGCAGCACAGGAGGTCTAGCGGGAAGGCGTGAGCAGTTCTTC.

V is TRBV5-6 and J is TRBJ2-7; D not certain. Germline CDR1 SGHDT, CDR2 YYEEEE. V was pared by 3 bases and J by 7 bases, with 8 bases between. The CDR3 consists of 11 residues. CDR3 nucleotide sequence: TGTGCCAGCAGCTCGACTCGGGAGCAGTACTTC. This gives the protein CASSSTREQYF.

This chain links TRBV25-1 with TRBJ2-7; 7 nucleotides agree with TRBD1. Per germline, CDR1 MGHDK and CDR2 SYGVNS. V gave up 1 base and J gave up 5 bases; unmatched junction bases: 11. The CDR3 contains 16 residues. In nucleotides, the CDR3 is TGTGCCAGCAGTGAATCCAGGACAGGAGTCGGCCACGAGCAGTACTTC. Translation gives CASSESRTGVGHEQYF.

This clone has only one observation. In DNA form, the CDR3 reads TGTGCCAGCAGCTTAGGTTTTTCACCCCTCCACTTT. Its protein is CASSLGFSPLHF. The J gene is TRBJ1-6, the V gene TRBV11-2, with D uncertain. CDR3 size: 12 residues. V was shortened by 1 base and J by 9 bases, with 4 bases between the two germline ends. Germline assignment: CDR1 SGHAT and CDR2 FQNNGV.

V and J are TRBV30 and TRBJ2-3; D may be TRBD1 or TRBD2 (6 bases each). The CDR3 totals 15 residues. V lost 5 bases and J 2 bases, leaving 17 bases between the germline ends. Germline loops: CDR1 GTSNPN, CDR2 SVGIG (reference sequence). In DNA, the CDR3 is TGTGCCTGGTCTCGCTCGGGGGCTAACACAGATACGCAGTATTTT. It yields the protein CAWSRSGANTDTQYF.

The chain has TRBV5-4 and TRBJ2-7; no clear D gene. Germline CDR1 reads SGHNT; CDR2 reads YYREEE (reference sequence). V lost 1 base and J lost 0, with 11 bases in between. The CDR3 extends over 15 amino acids. In nucleotides, the CDR3 is TGTGCCAGCAGCTTGAAGCCATCCATCTCCTACGAGCAGTACTTC. Translated: CASSLKPSISYEQYF.

The genes are TRBV27 and TRBJ2-3, with 9 bases lining up with TRBD1. CDR3 length: 16 amino acids. CDR1 MNHEY and CDR2 SMNVEV come from the germline V gene (reference sequence). The J segment lost 4 bases and the V segment lost 6 bases, leaving 11 bases of the junction unmatched. DNA of the CDR3: TGTGCCAGCAGCCCAAAACGGACAGGGGTGGCAGATACGCAGTATTTT. Amino acid sequence: CASSPKRTGVADTQYF.

The V gene is TRBV27, the J gene TRBJ1-1; 7 bases map to TRBD1. The CDR3 extends over 15 amino acids. Per germline, CDR1 MNHEY and CDR2 SMNVEV (reference sequence). J gave up 4 bases and V 2 bases, and 7 bases lay outside the gene matches. In DNA, the CDR3 is TGTGCCAGCAGTTTACATAGGGGGCTCGGCACTGAAGCTTTCTTT. This gives the protein CASSLHRGLGTEAFF.

The chain combines TRBV5-1 with TRBJ2-2, with D uncertain. Germline V gives CDR1 SGHRS, CDR2 YFSETQ. V was pared by 0 bases and J by 2 bases, with 5 bases between. The CDR3 spans 14 residues. CDR3 coding DNA: TGCGCCAGCAGCTTGGGGGCTAACACCGGGGAGCTGTTTTTT. As protein: CASSLGANTGELFF.

The J gene is TRBJ2-7, the V gene TRBV30; D unresolved. Trimming removed 2 bases from V and 3 bases from J, with 14 bases in between. Germline values: CDR1 GTSNPN, CDR2 SVGIG (reference sequence). This CDR3 comprises 14 residues. The CDR3: CAWSRHPAIYEQYF. Written as DNA, the CDR3 is TGTGCCTGGAGTCGACATCCAGCGATCTACGAGCAGTACTTC.

This clone was seen a single time. This sequence joins TRBV5-1 and TRBJ2-7; 9 bases are shared with TRBD1. With 4 bases clipped from V and 3 bases from J, the junction kept 11 bases outside the gene matches. Germline CDR1 and CDR2: SGHRS and YFSETQ. This CDR3 is 16 amino acids long. CDR3 amino acids: CASSRSGQGILYEQYF. The DNA for the CDR3 is TGCGCCAGCAGCCGTTCAGGACAGGGGATTCTCTACGAGCAGTACTTC.

The chain links TRBV6-5 to TRBJ1-3; D perhaps matches TRBD1 (5 bases). V lost 6 bases and J 0 bases, leaving 9 bases between the germline ends. This CDR3 is built from 14 residues. CDR1 is MNHEY, CDR2 SVGAGI, per germline. The CDR3 DNA reads TGTGCCAGCAGCCGGGACCTCTCTGGAAACACCATATATTTT. Amino acids: CASSRDLSGNTIYF.

The CDR3 DNA is TGTGCCAGCAGTCGGGCCGGGGGTCAGACCGGGGAGCTGTTTTTT. Translating it yields CASSRAGGQTGELFF. The chain recombines TRBV27 with TRBJ2-2; D is perhaps TRBD2 (6 bases). CDR1 is MNHEY and CDR2 is SMNVEV in the germline V gene (reference sequence). The CDR3 contains 15 residues. Trimming stripped 5 bases from V and 5 bases from J, with 15 bases between.

The gene calls are TRBV7-2 and TRBJ2-5; D remains ambiguous. This CDR3 is built from 12 residues. V was clipped by 1 base and J by 14 bases, with 14 bases between them. CDR1 is SGHTA, CDR2 FQGNSA, per germline. The CDR3 spells CASSLVRNHPYF. The CDR3 nucleotides are TGTGCCAGCAGCTTAGTGCGGAACCACCCATACTTC.

The chain joins TRBV6-6 to TRBJ2-1; D is undetermined. The ends were cut back, 4 bases at V and 5 bases at J, with 6 bases in the middle. The germline V gene has CDR1 MNHNY and CDR2 SVGAGI (reference sequence). The CDR3 has 12 residues. The CDR3, as DNA: TGTGCCAGCAGTTCACATAACAATGAGCAGTTCTTC. Translation gives CASSSHNNEQFF.

For the CDR3, the DNA is TGTGCCAGCAGCTTCCGACCTAACTATGGCTACACCTTC. Its protein product is CASSFRPNYGYTF. This sequence joins TRBV11-3 and TRBJ1-2; D uncertain. Germline assignment: CDR1 SGHNT and CDR2 YENEEA. The CDR3 has 13 residues. The V end was cut by 3 bases, the J end by 0 bases, with 5 bases between.

This clone appeared a single time. The chain employs TRBV5-6 and TRBJ2-5; the match to TRBD2 covers 11 bases. V dropped 4 bases and J dropped 0; count of bases not matched to a gene: 5. The CDR3 is made up of 16 amino acids. Per the germline V gene, CDR1 is SGHDT and CDR2 is YYEEEE. CDR3 in amino acids: CASSLRLAGYQETQYF. DNA for the CDR3: TGTGCCAGCAGCCTCCGACTAGCGGGGTACCAAGAGACCCAGTACTTC.

The V and J genes are TRBV4-3 and TRBJ1-1; D gene uncertain. Germline V gives CDR1 LGHNA, CDR2 YSLEER. Deletions cut 1 base from V and 5 bases from J, with 17 bases between. This CDR3 spans 16 amino acids. The CDR3 protein is CASSQGFGFRQTEAFF. In DNA, the CDR3 is TGCGCCAGCAGCCAAGGCTTCGGGTTCCGGCAAACTGAAGCTTTCTTT.

CDR3 DNA sequence: TGCGCCAGCAGCACGACTAGCGCTCTCACAGATACGCAGTATTTT. As protein: CASSTTSALTDTQYF. The gene calls are TRBV5-1 and TRBJ2-3; 8 bases are shared with TRBD2. The CDR3 totals 15 residues. From germline, CDR1 is SGHRS and CDR2 YFSETQ. V dropped 4 bases and J dropped 2; count of bases not matched to a gene: 6.

This chain joins TRBV2 and TRBJ1-4; TRBD1 agrees at 8 bases. The CDR3 is made up of 14 amino acids. Germline CDR1 reads SNHLY; CDR2 reads FYNNEI. V gave up 5 bases and J gave up 13 bases; unmatched junction bases: 12. CDR3 nucleotides: TGTGCCAGCAGTACAGGGGGGCGCTTTGGCACACTGTTTTTT. Translated: CASSTGGRFGTLFF.

This clone was detected a few times. The chain employs TRBV18 and TRBJ2-2; D remains unclear. Trimming shortened V by 7 bases and J by 0 bases, and 12 bases separated the two germline ends. Germline V gene sequence: CDR1 KGHSH, CDR2 LQKENI. The CDR3 consists of 15 residues. The CDR3 DNA reads as TGTGCCAGCTATCGCGGCGGAGCGAACACCGGGGAGCTGTTTTTT. Protein sequence: CASYRGGANTGELFF. Combining the CDR3 with reference TRBV18 and TRBJ2-2 gives the whole variable domain NAGVMQNPRHLVRRRGQEARLRCSPMKGHSHVYWYRQLPEEGLKFMVYLQKENIIDESGMPKERFSAEFPKEGPSILRIQQVVRGDSAAYFCASYRGGANTGELFFGEGSRLTVL.